These 19 T cell receptor beta chains were sequenced from one sample in a study of blood T cell repertoires in COVID-19. Method: immunoSEQ multiplex PCR; TCRdb's copy keeps in-frame clones and lacks some. The table has 220,000 or so clones, about 86% seen once. Sample: peripheral blood. All receptors come from a woman aged 45 to 65 with COVID-19, enrolled during active disease.

The CDR3 coding sequence is TGTGCCAGCAGCCTAGCCTTGGCCAGCGGGGGGGCAGATACGCAGTATTTT. Its translation is CASSLALASGGADTQYF. This chain uses TRBV7-3 with TRBJ2-3; 10 bases fit TRBD2. V lost 5 bases, J lost 4 bases, and 12 bases stayed unmatched. The CDR3 runs 17 residues. Germline assignment: CDR1 SGHTA and CDR2 FQGTGA.

V gene TRBV5-6 combines with J gene TRBJ1-2; possibly TRBD1 for D (6 bases). CDR3 length: 14 amino acids. The V gene's germline CDR1 is SGHDT and CDR2 YYEEEE. V was cut by 5 bases and J by 3 bases, with 14 bases left in between. The DNA of the CDR3 is TGTGCCAGCAGGTTCAAACAGGGTTACTATGGCTACACCTTC. Encoded protein: CASRFKQGYYGYTF.

The V and J genes are TRBV5-4 and TRBJ2-2; TRBD2 aligns across 10 bases. Germline V gene lookup returns CDR1 SGHNT and CDR2 YYREEE (reference sequence). CDR3 length: 16 residues. J lost 5 bases, V lost 3 bases, and 7 bases had no gene match. CDR3 sequence: CASSSRLAGVTGELFF. The CDR3 DNA follows: TGTGCCAGCAGCTCTCGACTAGCGGGCGTAACCGGGGAGCTGTTTTTT.

V and J are TRBV4-1 and TRBJ2-1; a weak D match, TRBD2 (6 bases). V was clipped by 4 bases and J by 15 bases, with 22 bases between them. CDR1 and CDR2 (germline): MGHRA, YSYEKL. The CDR3 contains 14 residues. The CDR3 spells CASSLPPGGSSPFF. The CDR3 nucleotides are TGCGCCAGCAGCCTCCCCCCCGGGGGTAGCTCTCCGTTCTTC.

This rearrangement joins TRBV6-6 to TRBJ2-5, with D perhaps matching TRBD2 (5 bases). The CDR3 covers 14 residues. Trimming left V 1 base short and J 5 bases short, with 11 bases between. Germline V CDR1 and CDR2: MNHNY, SVGAGI (reference sequence). CDR3 residues: CASSYYNPGETQYF. The CDR3 nucleotides are TGTGCCAGCAGTTACTACAACCCGGGGGAGACCCAGTACTTC.

This clone appeared a few times. The chain recombines TRBV28 with TRBJ1-6; the D is unclear. Trimming pared 4 bases from V and 5 bases from J, leaving 9 bases between. The CDR3 covers 14 residues. CDR1 MDHEN and CDR2 SYDVKM come from the germline V gene. CDR3: CASSYGLNNSPLHF. CDR3 in DNA: TGTGCCAGCAGTTATGGACTTAATAATTCACCCCTCCACTTT.

The rearrangement uses TRBV2 and TRBJ1-6, with 8 bases fitting TRBD1. Looked up from germline, CDR1 is SNHLY and CDR2 is FYNNEI. V trimming: 2 bases; J trimming: 7 bases; junction bases outside the gene matches: 4. The CDR3 runs to 15 residues. The CDR3: CASSELTGGNSPLHF. In DNA form, the CDR3 reads TGTGCCAGCAGTGAATTAACAGGGGGAAATTCACCCCTCCACTTT.

In DNA form, the CDR3 reads TGTGCCATCAGACCACAGGGCAGCAATCAGCCCCAGCATTTT. It translates to CAIRPQGSNQPQHF. V usage is TRBV10-3 and J usage is TRBJ1-5; D may be TRBD1 (6 bases). In germline, CDR1 is ENHRY, CDR2 SYGVKD. The CDR3 has 14 amino acids. The V and J ends lost 6 bases and 1 base respectively, with 10 bases between them.

The gene calls are TRBV11-2 and TRBJ2-3, with TRBD2 matching over 12 bases. J gave up 5 bases and V 5 bases, and 5 bases lay outside the gene matches. Per germline, CDR1 SGHAT and CDR2 FQNNGV. The CDR3 runs 15 residues. CDR3 in amino acids: CASSPSGGAVDTQYF. CDR3 sequence (DNA): TGTGCCAGCAGCCCTAGCGGGGGGGCCGTAGATACGCAGTATTTT.

V gene TRBV19 combines with J gene TRBJ2-2; no reliable D call. Trimming pared 7 bases from V and 5 bases from J, leaving 8 bases between. Germline loops: CDR1 LNHDA, CDR2 SQIVND (reference sequence). The CDR3 is 12 residues long. The CDR3 sequence is CASIEVTGELFF. CDR3 nucleotide sequence: TGTGCCAGTATAGAGGTGACCGGGGAGCTGTTTTTT.

The chain has TRBV5-4 and TRBJ2-4, with a tentative D call TRBD2 (7 bases). The CDR3 is 15 amino acids. Trimming removed 0 bases from V and 11 bases from J, with 18 bases in between. From germline, CDR1 is SGHNT and CDR2 YYREEE (reference sequence). The DNA for the CDR3 is TGTGCCAGCAGCTTGGAGGGGGGGACCCAAAAGGTTCAGTACTTC. It encodes CASSLEGGTQKVQYF.

This rearrangement joins TRBV2 to TRBJ2-5; the match to TRBD2 covers 8 bases. Trimming at V came to 1 base and at J to 6 bases, leaving 7 bases not matched to a gene. Germline CDR1 is SNHLY and CDR2 is FYNNEI. The CDR3 has 15 residues. CDR3 loop: CASSEERGFIKTQYF. In nucleotides, the CDR3 is TGTGCCAGCAGTGAAGAGCGGGGGTTCATAAAGACCCAGTACTTC.

The gene calls are TRBV6-5 and TRBJ1-2; 8 bases match TRBD1. The germline gives CDR1 MNHEY, CDR2 SVGAGI. The trim removed 7 bases at V and 5 bases at J, leaving 9 bases unmatched. The CDR3 sequence is 14 residues long. CDR3 region: CASTTGGPLYGYTF. In DNA form, the CDR3 reads TGTGCCAGCACCACAGGGGGACCTTTATATGGCTACACCTTC.

The chain is built from TRBV18 and TRBJ2-7; TRBD2 matches at 12 bases. V lost 3 bases, J lost 3 bases, and 3 bases stayed unmatched. Germline-derived CDR1 and CDR2 are KGHSH and LQKENI. This CDR3 has 15 amino acids. CDR3 DNA sequence: TGTGCCAGCTCACCCGGACTAGCGGGGAACTACGAGCAGTACTTC. Translated: CASSPGLAGNYEQYF.

The chain uses TRBV27 and TRBJ2-1, with a possible D match to TRBD1 (6 bases). The V and J ends lost 5 bases and 4 bases respectively, with 12 bases between them. CDR1 and CDR2 (germline): MNHEY, SMNVEV (reference sequence). The CDR3 contains 14 residues. CDR3 loop: CASSRDNPYNEQFF. CDR3 DNA sequence: TGTGCCAGCAGTAGGGACAACCCTTACAATGAGCAGTTCTTC.

This clone was observed a single time. The rearrangement joins TRBV27 to TRBJ1-1, with D possibly matching TRBD1 (5 bases). The germline V and J ends were trimmed by 5 bases and 1 base, with 11 bases remaining between them. CDR3 length: 14 amino acids. In germline, CDR1 is MNHEY, CDR2 SMNVEV (reference sequence). DNA of the CDR3: TGTGCCAGCAGTACGCAGGGTCGGAACACTGAAGCTTTCTTT. Amino acid sequence: CASSTQGRNTEAFF.

The chain couples TRBV29-1 to TRBJ2-1, with D maybe TRBD2 (6 bases). CDR3 length equals 15 residues. The V gene lost 2 bases and the J gene lost 7 bases, with 18 bases spanning the gap. From germline, CDR1 is SQVTM and CDR2 ANQGSEA. The CDR3 DNA reads TGCAGCGTTGAATATCGGGAATGGGACTTGAATGAGCAGTTCTTC. It yields the protein CSVEYREWDLNEQFF.

CDR3 amino acids: CASGRGWVNYGYTF. CDR3 nucleotides: TGTGCCAGCGGCCGAGGGTGGGTAAACTATGGCTACACCTTC. The V call is TRBV21-1, the J call TRBJ1-2. TRBV21-1 is a pseudogene. This CDR3 is built from 14 residues.

The chain is built from TRBV30 and TRBJ2-1; 7 nucleotides align to TRBD2. J gave up 1 base and V 5 bases, and 8 bases lay outside the gene matches. The germline CDR1 and CDR2 sequences are GTSNPN and SVGIG (reference sequence). The CDR3 contains 15 residues. The CDR3 region is CAWGKGAGSYNEQFF. DNA for the CDR3: TGTGCCTGGGGGAAAGGAGCGGGGTCCTACAATGAGCAGTTCTTC.